This T cell receptor beta chain was recovered during a study of CD8+CD57+ T cells in acquired aplastic anemia. Looking at the study overall: CD4+ and CD8+ cells, once sorted, gave DNA averaging approximately 3.3 ug.

Trimming took off 4 bases at V and 1 base at J, with 13 bases between the two ends. Looked up from germline, CDR1 is KGHDR and CDR2 is SFDVKD. This CDR3 is 16 amino acids long. Both TCR beta VDJ combination and CDR3 sequence profiling were carried out. Genomic DNA was the template for this profiling. A single record per CDR3 protein comes from TCRdb applying MiXCR to the reads. The sample carries under 500,000 distinct CDR3 sequences, roughly 34% recorded once. This clonotype came up many times. Its antigen is currently unknown. The study's findings and limits: Patients and controls shared under 35 CD8+ CDR3 sequences, highly expressed in patients. Between patients and controls, CD8+ Simpson's diversity did not vary significantly.

Whoever was chosen for sequencing had shown CD8+CD57+ cell expansion by flow cytometry. By the time of blood sampling, patients had still received no therapy. The sequenced material came from sorted CD4+, CD8+, or CD8+CD57+ T cells (not recorded which) from PBMCs. This receptor was taken from a human donor with aplastic anemia. The gene calls are TRBV24-1 and TRBJ2-1; the D gene is possibly TRBD1 (6 bases). In DNA form, the CDR3 reads TGTGCCACCAGTGACTGGACAGCCGAGTCCTACAATGAGCAGTTCTTC. Translating it yields CATSDWTAESYNEQFF.